The 10 T cell receptor beta chains given below trace back to one sample, sequenced in a study of cytomegalovirus exposure and HLA in healthy donors. The PCR ran on 60 Vbeta and 13 Jbeta primers. Data came from immunoSEQ multiplex PCR; TCRdb stores just in-frame clones and leaves some out. The sample carries some 110,000 clones, 80% to 85% recorded once. Sequenced: PBMCs. The receptor set was obtained from a man younger than 40 in good health and CMV-seropositive.

The rearrangement uses TRBV2 and TRBJ2-7, with a possible D match to TRBD2 (5 bases). The V gene lost 6 bases and the J gene lost 2 bases, with 17 bases spanning the gap. The germline gives CDR1 SNHLY, CDR2 FYNNEI. CDR3 size: 15 residues. CDR3 DNA: TGTGCCAGCAGATTGACGGGGAGAGGAGCCTACGAGCAGTACTTC. Its translation: CASRLTGRGAYEQYF. Looking up the rest from reference TRBV2 and TRBJ2-7 gives the full variable domain: EPEVTQTPSHQVTQMGQEVILRCVPISNHLYFYWYRQILGQKVEFLVSFYNNEISEKSEIFDDQFSVERPDGSNFTLKIRSTKLEDSAMYFCASRLTGRGAYEQYFGPGTRLTVT.

The rearrangement joins TRBV30 to TRBJ2-1; tentative D call: TRBD2 (7 bases). Germline assignment: CDR1 GTSNPN and CDR2 SVGIG (reference sequence). The germline V and J ends were trimmed by 3 bases and 5 bases, with 17 bases remaining between them. The CDR3 is 15 amino acids. CDR3 region: CAWRGAGVRDNEQFF. Here the CDR3 DNA reads TGTGCCTGGAGGGGGGCGGGAGTAAGGGACAATGAGCAGTTCTTC. Full variable domain (rest looked up from reference TRBV30 and TRBJ2-1): SQTIHQWPATLVQPVGSPLSLECTVEGTSNPNLYWYRQAAGRGLQLLFYSVGIGQISSEVPQNLSASRPQDRQFILSSKKLLLSDSGFYLCAWRGAGVRDNEQFFGPGTRLTVL.

The genes are TRBV11-2 and TRBJ1-2, with D possibly being TRBD1 (5 bases). The CDR3 contains 16 residues. Germline-derived CDR1 and CDR2 are SGHAT and FQNNGV. V lost 7 bases to trimming and J lost 0 bases, with 18 bases between them. The CDR3 DNA is TGTGCCAGCACCATTTTCGGGGGGGGAGCTAACTATGGCTACACCTTC. It translates to CASTIFGGGANYGYTF.

The chain couples TRBV18 to TRBJ1-1; unclear D gene. Germline V gene data show CDR1 as KGHSH and CDR2 as LQKENI. V was trimmed by 6 bases and J by 1 base, leaving 15 bases between them. The CDR3 extends over 15 amino acids. The CDR3 here is CASSMRLTKNTEAFF. The CDR3 DNA is TGTGCCAGCTCTATGAGGTTAACTAAGAACACTGAAGCTTTCTTT.

The chain links TRBV29-1 to TRBJ1-4; perhaps TRBD1 as D (5 bases). In germline, CDR1 is SQVTM, CDR2 ANQGSEA. The CDR3 consists of 13 residues. V was cut by 6 bases and J by 7 bases, with 15 bases left in between. The CDR3 nucleotides read TGCAGCGTGCAAAGGGGTCTCGGTGAAAAACTGTTTTTT. Protein: CSVQRGLGEKLFF. The whole variable domain, remainder taken from reference TRBV29-1 and TRBJ1-4, is SAVISQKPSRDICQRGTSLTIQCQVDSQVTMMFWYRQQPGQSLTLIATANQGSEATYESGFVIDKFPISRPNLTFSTLTVSNMSPEDSSIYLCSVQRGLGEKLFFGSGTQLSVL.

V and J are TRBV6-6 and TRBJ2-4; perhaps TRBD1 as D (6 bases). The germline V gene encodes CDR1 MNHNY and CDR2 SVGAGI (reference sequence). Trimming stripped 0 bases from V and 5 bases from J, with 14 bases between. The CDR3 length is 16 residues. CDR3 residues: CASSYSKGGSQNIQYF. CDR3 DNA: TGTGCCAGCAGTTACTCGAAAGGGGGTTCACAAAACATTCAGTACTTC.

The chain carries TRBV7-8 and TRBJ2-2; no clear D gene. The CDR3 totals 16 residues. The germline CDR1 and CDR2 sequences are SGHVS and FQNEAQ. V lost 5 bases and J lost 4, with 17 bases in between. CDR3 in DNA: TGTGCCAGCAGCCTTAGGAACGCCCGGGTCACCGGGGAGCTGTTTTTT. This sequence encodes CASSLRNARVTGELFF.

This clone was found a few times. This sequence joins TRBV6-1 and TRBJ2-7, with TRBD1 identical over 8 bases. The ends lost 2 bases at V and 3 bases at J; junction bases unmatched: 6. Germline V gene lookup returns CDR1 MNHNS and CDR2 SASEGT. The CDR3 covers 15 residues. The CDR3 spells CASSETWTGSYEQYV. The CDR3, as DNA: TGTGCCAGCAGTGAAACGTGGACAGGGAGCTACGAGCAGTACGTC.

This chain uses TRBV19 with TRBJ1-2; D not certain. V gave up 5 bases and J gave up 4 bases, with 14 bases separating them. The CDR3 length is 14 residues. Germline CDR1 reads LNHDA; CDR2 reads SQIVND (reference sequence). The CDR3: CASSWQDTIYGYTF. CDR3 sequence (DNA): TGTGCCAGTAGTTGGCAGGATACGATCTATGGCTACACCTTC. The complete variable domain, with remaining parts taken from reference TRBV19 and TRBJ1-2, reads DGGITQSPKYLFRKEGQNVTLSCEQNLNHDAMYWYRQDPGQGLRLIYYSQIVNDFQKGDIAEGYSVSREKKESFPLTVTSAQKNPTAFYLCASSWQDTIYGYTFGSGTRLTVV.

This rearrangement joins TRBV2 to TRBJ1-1; D gene uncertain. CDR3 length: 16 residues. V was cut by 3 bases and J by 4 bases, with 18 bases left in between. CDR1 SNHLY and CDR2 FYNNEI come from the germline V gene. CDR3 protein: CASSDRAIQRGTEAFF. The CDR3 DNA reads TGTGCCAGCAGTGATAGGGCCATCCAGCGGGGCACTGAAGCTTTCTTT.